The 16 T cell receptor beta chains reported below all come from one sample, sequenced in a study of identifying expanded T cells in peripheral blood. The assay was immunoSEQ multiplex PCR, and TCRdb's table has in-frame clones only and misses some. The sample shows 97,000 or so clones, about nine tenths of them seen only once. The sample taken for sequencing was blood. The receptors were sampled from a person between 18 and 75 years old in good health.

This clone was observed a single time. The genes are TRBV14 and TRBJ2-7; 8 nucleotides align to TRBD2. Germline trimming cut 1 base from V and 3 bases from J; bases unmatched to any gene: 5. There are 15 residues in the CDR3. Germline V gene lookup returns CDR1 SGHDN and CDR2 FVKESK. The CDR3 region has the DNA TGTGCCAGCAGCCAAGCAACTAGCGGCCTCTACGAGCAGTACTTC. This encodes CASSQATSGLYEQYF.

The V and J genes are TRBV10-1 and TRBJ2-3, with D tentatively TRBD1 (6 bases). The V and J ends lost 3 bases and 9 bases respectively, with 13 bases between them. Looked up from germline, CDR1 is WNHNN and CDR2 is SYGVQD (reference sequence). This CDR3 comprises 13 residues. The CDR3: CASSDPLGGTQYF. CDR3 in DNA: TGCGCCAGCAGTGACCCCCTAGGGGGAACGCAGTATTTT.

The chain has TRBV29-1 and TRBJ2-7; D might be TRBD2 (6 bases). Trimming shortened V by 6 bases and J by 4 bases, and 16 bases separated the two germline ends. Germline CDR1 SQVTM, CDR2 ANQGSEA. The CDR3 has 13 amino acids. The CDR3 protein is CSVLGGTGYEQYF. CDR3 DNA sequence: TGCAGCGTCTTGGGAGGAACGGGATACGAGCAGTACTTC.

The chain links TRBV5-1 to TRBJ2-7, with 8 bases matching TRBD1. The germline gives CDR1 SGHRS, CDR2 YFSETQ. The CDR3 runs 16 residues. The V gene end was trimmed by 3 bases and the J gene end by 5 bases; junction bases not matched to a gene: 13. The CDR3 nucleotides read TGCGCCAGCAGCTGGCGGACAGGGAAGGGGGCTGACGAGCAGTACTTC. Translating gives CASSWRTGKGADEQYF.

This clone has only one observation. The chain recombines TRBV14 with TRBJ2-5; D gene uncertain. The germline V gene encodes CDR1 SGHDN and CDR2 FVKESK. V shed 2 bases and J shed 5 bases, with 6 bases lying between them. This CDR3 comprises 12 residues. In nucleotides, the CDR3 is TGTGCCAGCAGCCAAATGGGGGAGACCCAGTACTTC. Protein product: CASSQMGETQYF.

The CDR3 spells CATSREGQGYNEQFF. CDR3 DNA: TGTGCCACCAGCAGAGAAGGACAGGGTTACAATGAGCAGTTCTTC. The chain uses TRBV15 and TRBJ2-1; TRBD1 matches 8 bases. Germline CDR1 reads LNHNV; CDR2 reads YYDKDF (reference sequence). CDR3 length equals 15 residues. V dropped 0 bases and J dropped 4; count of bases not matched to a gene: 2.

This clone has more than one count but fewer than ten. The chain carries TRBV5-1 and TRBJ2-1; TRBD2 is a possible D gene (6 bases). Germline V gene sequence: CDR1 SGHRS, CDR2 YFSETQ. The CDR3 length is 15 residues. The germline V and J ends were trimmed by 1 base and 2 bases, with 10 bases remaining between them. The CDR3 sequence: CASSLRSGTYNEQFF. The DNA of the CDR3 is TGCGCCAGCAGCTTGCGTAGCGGCACCTACAATGAGCAGTTCTTC.

In its sample, this clone was seen once. The chain carries TRBV7-8 and TRBJ2-2, with TRBD2 matching 14 bases. This CDR3 spans 16 amino acids. CDR1 and CDR2 from the germline V gene are SGHVS and FQNEAQ. V lost 5 bases, J lost 7 bases, and 6 bases stayed unmatched. CDR3 DNA: TGTGCCAGCAGCCCTGGGACTAGCGGGAGTGACGGGGAGCTGTTTTTT. The encoded protein is CASSPGTSGSDGELFF.

J is TRBJ2-2 and V is TRBV23-1; the D is unclear. TRBV23-1 is an open reading frame whose function is uncertain. The V end was cut by 4 bases, the J end by 1 base, with 7 bases between. The CDR3 sequence is 14 residues long. The chain's CDR3 is CASSPGLNTGELFF. The CDR3 DNA reads as TGCGCCAGCAGTCCGGGCCTGAACACCGGGGAGCTGTTTTTT.

Written as DNA, the CDR3 is TGTGCCAGCAGTGAGCCGGGACGGACCTCTGGAAACACCATATATTTT. Translation gives CASSEPGRTSGNTIYF. The chain links TRBV6-4 to TRBJ1-3, with a tentative D call TRBD1 (5 bases). The CDR3 is 16 residues long. Trimming took off 3 bases at V and 0 bases at J, with 12 bases between the two ends. Germline assignment: CDR1 MRHNA and CDR2 SNTAGT.

The chain links TRBV7-9 to TRBJ2-1; D unresolved. Germline assignment: CDR1 SEHNR and CDR2 FQNEAQ (reference sequence). The CDR3 sequence is 12 residues long. V was shortened by 1 base and J by 10 bases, with 8 bases between the two germline ends. The CDR3 DNA is TGTGCCAGCAGCTTAGTTTCAGTAGAGCAGTTCTTC. The encoded protein is CASSLVSVEQFF.

This chain uses TRBV5-4 with TRBJ2-6; D might be TRBD1 or TRBD2, each matching 5 bases. Germline V CDR1 and CDR2: SGHNT, YYREEE (reference sequence). V lost 4 bases and J 0 bases, leaving 8 bases between the germline ends. The CDR3 is 15 amino acids. The CDR3 sequence is CASSRDPSGANVLTF. Here the CDR3 DNA reads TGTGCCAGCAGCCGGGACCCCTCTGGGGCCAACGTCCTGACTTTC. The full variable domain, completed using reference TRBV5-4 and TRBJ2-6, is ETGVTQSPTHLIKTRGQQVTLRCSSQSGHNTVSWYQQALGQGPQFIFQYYREEENGRGNFPPRFSGLQFPNYSSELNVNALELDDSALYLCASSRDPSGANVLTFGAGSRLTVL.

V is TRBV6-1 and J is TRBJ2-7, with 10 bases that match TRBD1. This CDR3 has 15 amino acids. Germline V gene lookup returns CDR1 MNHNS and CDR2 SASEGT. The V and J ends lost 5 bases and 1 base, in that order; junction bases with no gene match: 5. CDR3 bases: TGTGCCAGCAGTCCAGGGACAGGGGTATCCTACGAGCAGTACTTC. Its protein product is CASSPGTGVSYEQYF.

The rearrangement uses TRBV7-2 and TRBJ2-3; D gene uncertain. The CDR3 spans 13 residues. The V end lost 7 bases, the J end lost 4 bases, and 12 bases lay between the germline ends. The germline V gene has CDR1 SGHTA and CDR2 FQGNSA. CDR3 region: CASKIWGADTQYF. CDR3 bases: TGTGCCAGCAAGATATGGGGTGCAGATACGCAGTATTTT.

This rearrangement joins TRBV5-8 to TRBJ1-5; 8 bases agree with TRBD1. J lost 2 bases, V lost 9 bases, and 16 bases had no gene match. The V gene's germline CDR1 is SGHTS and CDR2 YDEGEE. The CDR3 is made up of 17 amino acids. CDR3 nucleotide sequence: TGTGCCACCGACCGAGGACAGGGCCTTCGGGGCAATCAGCCCCAGCATTTT. It specifies CATDRGQGLRGNQPQHF.

The chain links TRBV6-5 to TRBJ2-1, with TRBD1 identical over 7 bases. V dropped 4 bases and J dropped 3; count of bases not matched to a gene: 6. The CDR3 contains 15 residues. Per the germline V gene, CDR1 is MNHEY and CDR2 is SVGAGI. CDR3 amino acids: CASSLRDSFYNEQFF. The CDR3 DNA sequence: TGTGCCAGCAGTTTACGGGACAGCTTCTACAATGAGCAGTTCTTC.